Below are 19 T cell receptor beta chains sequenced from a single sample in a study of cytomegalovirus exposure and HLA in healthy donors. 60 Vbeta and 13 Jbeta primers were used in PCR. This table comes from immunoSEQ multiplex PCR, and its TCRdb copy is limited to in-frame clones, with some not included. Here the sample spans about 130,000 clones, 80% being singletons. The sample comprised PBMCs. The receptors were sampled from a man aged 30 to 45 in good health and CMV-seronegative.

The chain is built from TRBV12-5 and TRBJ1-1; unclear D gene. Germline lookup yields CDR1 LGHNT and CDR2 FRNRAP. V lost 3 bases and J 4 bases, leaving 9 bases between the germline ends. The CDR3 is 13 residues long. The CDR3 reads CASGLSGVTEAFF. In DNA, the CDR3 is TGTGCTAGTGGTTTAAGCGGGGTCACTGAAGCTTTCTTT.

The chain carries TRBV6-6 and TRBJ1-2, with 10 positions matching TRBD1. After removal of 3 bases from V and 7 bases from J, the junction contained 11 bases not matched to a gene. Germline V gives CDR1 MNHNY, CDR2 SVGAGI (reference sequence). This CDR3 region has 16 residues. The CDR3 reads CASSYSATGGAVGYTF. DNA for the CDR3: TGTGCCAGCAGTTATTCGGCGACAGGGGGCGCGGTTGGCTACACCTTC.

The chain couples TRBV28 to TRBJ1-4, with 7 bases that match TRBD1. The CDR3 covers 19 residues. Trimming cost V 6 bases and J 2 bases; bases outside gene matches: 18. Germline V gives CDR1 MDHEN, CDR2 SYDVKM. This CDR3 is CASSPAGHRGTRTNEKLFF. The CDR3 region has the DNA TGTGCCAGCAGCCCGGCCGGGCACAGGGGAACGCGTACTAATGAAAAACTGTTTTTT. The full variable domain, rest sourced from reference TRBV28 and TRBJ1-4, is DVKVTQSSRYLVKRTGEKVFLECVQDMDHENMFWYRQDPGLGLRLIYFSYDVKMKEKGDIPEGYSVSREKKERFSLILESASTNQTSMYLCASSPAGHRGTRTNEKLFFGSGTQLSVL.

V usage is TRBV2 and J usage is TRBJ2-7; D unclear. The CDR3 is 15 residues long. Trimming took off 1 base at V and 0 bases at J, with 10 bases between the two ends. CDR1 SNHLY and CDR2 FYNNEI come from the germline V gene. The CDR3 protein is CASSEGGTSSYEQYF. DNA of the CDR3: TGTGCCAGCAGTGAAGGAGGCACAAGCTCCTACGAGCAGTACTTC.

The J gene is TRBJ2-1, the V gene TRBV7-9, with 12 bases matching TRBD1. The length of the CDR3 is 14 residues. Germline V gives CDR1 SEHNR, CDR2 FQNEAQ (reference sequence). Germline trimming cut 3 bases from V and 8 bases from J; bases unmatched to any gene: 2. The CDR3 DNA sequence: TGTGCCAGCAGCTTCGGGACAGGGGGCGATGAGCAGTTCTTC. This sequence encodes CASSFGTGGDEQFF. The whole variable domain, filled in from reference TRBV7-9 and TRBJ2-1, reads DTGVSQNPRHKITKRGQNVTFRCDPISEHNRLYWYRQTLGQGPEFLTYFQNEAQLEKSRLLSDRFSAERPKGSFSTLEIQRTEQGDSAMYLCASSFGTGGDEQFFGPGTRLTVL.

This rearrangement joins TRBV4-3 to TRBJ2-1; TRBD2 matches at 8 bases. Germline trimming cut 2 bases from V and 0 bases from J; bases unmatched to any gene: 3. This CDR3 has 16 amino acids. Per the germline V gene, CDR1 is LGHNA and CDR2 is YSLEER. Here the CDR3 DNA reads TGCGCCAGCAGCCAATTAGCGGGAACCTCCTACAATGAGCAGTTCTTC. It yields the protein CASSQLAGTSYNEQFF.

This clone was counted a few times. The rearrangement uses TRBV14 and TRBJ1-2, with TRBD1 identical over 9 bases. This CDR3 contains 13 residues. V lost 4 bases to trimming and J lost 8 bases; unmatched junction nucleotides: 5. CDR1 is SGHDN, CDR2 FVKESK, per germline. The CDR3: CASSRDRVQGYTF. The CDR3, as DNA: TGTGCCAGCAGCCGGGACAGGGTGCAGGGCTACACCTTC.

This chain connects TRBV2 to TRBJ1-5, with TRBD1 identical over 9 bases. The trim removed 4 bases at V and 11 bases at J, leaving 6 bases unmatched. The CDR3 extends over 13 amino acids. Germline V gene data show CDR1 as SNHLY and CDR2 as FYNNEI. DNA of the CDR3: TGTGCCAGCAGTGGGGGACAGGGCATGGCCCAGCATTTT. Amino acids: CASSGGQGMAQHF.

This rearrangement joins TRBV18 to TRBJ2-7, with a weak D call TRBD1 (5 bases). There are 13 residues in the CDR3. V gave up 3 bases and J gave up 3 bases, with 9 bases separating them. From germline, CDR1 is KGHSH and CDR2 LQKENI. CDR3 sequence (DNA): TGTGCCAGCTCACCGGACAACATCTACGAGCAGTACTTC. Protein product: CASSPDNIYEQYF.

V gene TRBV4-3 combines with J gene TRBJ2-3; D possibly corresponds to TRBD1 (6 bases). V lost 0 bases and J lost 2, with 9 bases in between. The CDR3 is 15 residues long. CDR1 is LGHNA, CDR2 YSLEER, per germline. As DNA, the CDR3 is TGCGCCAGCAGCCAAGAAGGACAGTTCACAGATACGCAGTATTTT. Amino acids: CASSQEGQFTDTQYF.

This chain connects TRBV6-5 to TRBJ2-3; TRBD1 is a possible D gene (6 bases). Trimming removed 6 bases from V and 4 bases from J, with 11 bases in between. CDR3 length equals 13 residues. Looked up from germline, CDR1 is MNHEY and CDR2 is SVGAGI. The CDR3 nucleotides are TGTGCCAGCAGCGGGACAATAGCAGATACGCAGTATTTT. The encoded protein is CASSGTIADTQYF.

The V call is TRBV5-1, the J call TRBJ2-1; 9 bases are shared with TRBD2. The CDR3 has 13 residues. From germline, CDR1 is SGHRS and CDR2 YFSETQ. V shed 1 base and J 8 bases; nucleotides not matched to a gene: 1. CDR3 DNA: TGCGCCAGCAGCTTGCGGACTAGCGATGAGCAGTTCTTC. It is translated as CASSLRTSDEQFF.

V is TRBV27 and J is TRBJ1-1; 7 bases are a match to TRBD1. J lost 3 bases, V lost 5 bases, and 9 bases had no gene match. The CDR3 has 15 residues. The germline CDR1 and CDR2 sequences are MNHEY and SMNVEV (reference sequence). CDR3 nucleotide sequence: TGTGCCAGCAGTAGTCGGGACAGCGGACACACTGAAGCTTTCTTT. The encoded protein is CASSSRDSGHTEAFF.

V and J are TRBV2 and TRBJ2-7, with 12 bases fitting TRBD1. J lost 4 bases, V lost 6 bases, and 4 bases had no gene match. The germline V gene has CDR1 SNHLY and CDR2 FYNNEI. The CDR3 extends over 14 amino acids. The CDR3 region has the DNA TGTGCCAGCAGAGTGGGACAGGGGGCTTACGAGCAGTACTTC. Translation: CASRVGQGAYEQYF.

J is TRBJ2-7 and V is TRBV2; a weak D match, TRBD1 (6 bases). V dropped 6 bases and J dropped 3 bases, with 12 bases sitting between them. This CDR3 has 13 residues. CDR1 SNHLY and CDR2 FYNNEI come from the germline V gene. CDR3 in amino acids: CASRGAGDYEQYF. In DNA, the CDR3 is TGTGCCAGCAGGGGGGCTGGAGACTACGAGCAGTACTTC.

The rearrangement uses TRBV4-1 and TRBJ2-7; 7 bases align to TRBD2. The CDR3 spans 15 residues. The V gene's germline CDR1 is MGHRA and CDR2 YSYEKL. J lost 2 bases, V lost 1 base, and 5 bases had no gene match. Written as DNA, the CDR3 is TGCGCCAGCAGCCAAGTTAGCGGGCCTACCTACGAGCAGTACTTC. The encoded protein is CASSQVSGPTYEQYF.

This chain uses TRBV9 with TRBJ2-1; 11 bases align to TRBD2. This CDR3 region has 15 residues. V shed 4 bases and J 6 bases; nucleotides not matched to a gene: 6. Germline loops: CDR1 SGDLS, CDR2 YYNGEE. This CDR3 is CASSLLAGVFNEQFF. In DNA form, the CDR3 reads TGTGCCAGCAGCTTACTAGCGGGAGTGTTCAATGAGCAGTTCTTC.

The rearrangement uses TRBV28 and TRBJ2-7, with D perhaps TRBD1 (6 bases). V lost 0 bases and J lost 0, with 15 bases in between. The CDR3 loop spans 17 amino acids. Germline CDR1 MDHEN, CDR2 SYDVKM. The CDR3 here is CASSLWFARGSSYEQYF. The CDR3 DNA reads as TGTGCCAGCAGTTTATGGTTTGCCAGGGGAAGCTCCTACGAGCAGTACTTC.

This chain uses TRBV28 with TRBJ2-3, with D maybe TRBD2 (5 bases). This CDR3 is built from 13 residues. V dropped 10 bases and J dropped 3 bases, with 14 bases sitting between them. The germline CDR1 and CDR2 sequences are MDHEN and SYDVKM. The CDR3 here is CANRSEATDTQYF. CDR3 bases: TGTGCCAATCGCTCGGAGGCAACAGATACGCAGTATTTT.